A selection of T cell receptor beta chains follows, all from one sample in a study of regulatory T cells in long-lasting Graves disease. TCRdb fed the multiplex PCR reads into MiXCR, producing one record per CDR3 protein. The sample contains approximately 350,000 distinct CDR3 sequences, 16% of which appear only once. A further study also used this sample, focusing on T cells in Graves' hyperthyroidism and ophthalmopathy.

Sample: peripheral blood mononuclear cells (PBMCs), taken at new diagnosis, from a patient treated with antithyroid drugs. These receptors originate from a man aged 35 to 55 with Graves disease. Both conserved end residues are part of each CDR3. The order of the fields is clone size, D gene, V gene, J gene, CDR3 DNA, CDR3 protein. D genes are given only for firm matches. Some rows have no size entry. The others give once, few or many, or a class for an expanded clone.

.,.,TRBV20-1,TRBJ2-7,TGCAGTGCTAGAGACCTCGGACTAACAGGGGAGCAGTACTTC,CSARDLGLTGEQYF
many,.,TRBV2,TRBJ1-5,TGTGCCAGCAGCGCCTCGGGAGGGGCCCAGCATTTT,CASSASGGAQHF
.,.,TRBV12-3/TRBV12-4,TRBJ1-4,TGTGCCAGCAGGAGAGGGACGGCCAAAAATGAAAAACTGTTTTTT,CASRRGTAKNEKLFF
.,.,TRBV4-2,TRBJ1-3,TGTGCCAGCAGCCAACGGGCGGGGGTCGGAAACACCATATATTTT,CASSQRAGVGNTIYF
many,TRBD2,TRBV5-1,TRBJ2-2,TGCGCCAGCCGGGGGGACGCGAACACCGGGGAGCTGTTTTTT,CASRGDANTGELFF
many,.,TRBV20-1,TRBJ2-7,TGCAGTGCTAGAGATCTCATACGGTCGACTGACTTGTACGAGCAGTACTTC,CSARDLIRSTDLYEQYF
many,.,TRBV5-1,TRBJ2-3,TGTGCCAGCAGCTCGACCCGCACAGATACGCAGTATTTT,CASSSTRTDTQYF
many,.,TRBV6-2/TRBV6-3,TRBJ2-1,TGTGCCAGCAGTATAGGGAGGCATTCCGAGCAGTTCTTC,CASSIGRHSEQFF
many,TRBD1,TRBV12-3/TRBV12-4,TRBJ1-6,TGTGCCAGCAGACCGAGGACAGGGTTTTTCTCACCCCTCCACTTT,CASRPRTGFFSPLHF
many,TRBD2,TRBV5-8,TRBJ2-3,TGTGCCAGCAGTGCCACCACTAGCGGGGGCACAGATACGCAGTATTTT,CASSATTSGGTDTQYF
many,.,TRBV24-1,TRBJ1-1,TGTGCCACCAGGGACAACTATATGAACACTGAAGCTTTCTTT,CATRDNYMNTEAFF
.,.,TRBV2,TRBJ1-2,TGTGCCAGCAGGGGCAAGCGGGGGCCCTTCCCGATCGGCTACACCTTC,CASRGKRGPFPIGYTF
many,.,TRBV28,TRBJ1-1,TGTGCCAGCAGTTTTCTGACAAGTAACACTGAAGCTTTCTTT,CASSFLTSNTEAFF
few,.,TRBV6-2/TRBV6-3,TRBJ1-2,TGTGCCAGCCAACAGGGCTTCGGCTATGGCTACACCTTC,CASQQGFGYGYTF
.,.,TRBV9,TRBJ1-4,TGTGCCAGCAGCGAGGACCCCGGGGGCTTGGCTAATGAAAAACTGTTTTTT,CASSEDPGGLANEKLFF
few,TRBD1,TRBV6-1,TRBJ2-2,TGTGCCAGCAGTGAAGCGGGCTGGAGACAGGGCTACCCCACCGGGGAGCTGTTTTTT,CASSEAGWRQGYPTGELFF
.,.,TRBV10-3,TRBJ1-1,TGTGCCATCAGTGAGTCGCATGAGGAGAACACTGAAGCTTTCTTT,CAISESHEENTEAFF
.,TRBD1,TRBV10-3,TRBJ2-3,TGTGCCATCAGTGAGTTTTTGCAGGGGGGCACAGATACGCAGTATTTT,CAISEFLQGGTDTQYF
.,TRBD1,TRBV2,TRBJ2-3,TGTGCCAGCAGGGTACAGGGGGCCGGCACAGATACGCAGTATTTT,CASRVQGAGTDTQYF
.,.,TRBV27,TRBJ2-2,TGTGCCAGCAGTTTGTCTGGGGCCAACGCCTACACCGGGGAGCTGTTTTTT,CASSLSGANAYTGELFF
many,.,TRBV20-1,TRBJ2-7,TGCAGTGCTACACCGGGGTACGAGCAGTACTTC,CSATPGYEQYF
many,TRBD1,TRBV3-1,TRBJ1-5,TGTGCCAGCAGTGGGACAGGGGGAGGTCAGCCCCAGCATTTT,CASSGTGGGQPQHF
.,.,TRBV20-1,TRBJ1-1,TGCAGTGCAGCAGGGGTTCGGACTGAAGCTTTCTTT,CSAAGVRTEAFF
many,.,TRBV29-1,TRBJ1-5,TGCAGCGTTGCGGACGGATTTTTAGGGAATCAGCCCCAGCATTTT,CSVADGFLGNQPQHF
.,TRBD1,TRBV5-1,TRBJ2-2,TGTGCCAGCGGCCGGGACAGGGTCCCCGGGGAGCTGTTTTTT,CASGRDRVPGELFF
many,.,TRBV24-1,TRBJ2-5,TGTGCCACCAGTGATAATGACCAGGGTTTTATGCAAGAGACCCAGTACTTC,CATSDNDQGFMQETQYF
.,TRBD1,TRBV28,TRBJ1-5,TGTGCCAGCACCCAGTCCAGGGGGAATCAGCCCCAGCATTTT,CASTQSRGNQPQHF
many,TRBD1,TRBV30,TRBJ2-6,TGTGCCTGGTCGGACAGGGCTTTCCGTGGGGCCAACGTCCTGACTTTC,CAWSDRAFRGANVLTF
many,.,TRBV2,TRBJ2-3,TGTGCCAGCAGTAGACGGGTATTTAGCACAGATACGCAGTATTTT,CASSRRVFSTDTQYF
few,.,TRBV20-1,TRBJ1-5,TGCAGTGCTAGAGTGGGGTTACAGCTTAATCAGCCCCAGCATTTT,CSARVGLQLNQPQHF
.,.,TRBV12-3/TRBV12-4,TRBJ1-2,TGTGCCAACAGTTTCGTTCAGGTCCGGCAGGGCTACACCTTC,CANSFVQVRQGYTF
few,TRBD1,TRBV5-6,TRBJ1-6,TGTGCCAGCAGCCGGGACAGGTTGGGTTCACCCCTCCACTTT,CASSRDRLGSPLHF
.,.,TRBV5-1,TRBJ2-1,TGTGCCAGCAGCCTAGGGGAAAACAATGAGCAGTTCTTC,CASSLGENNEQFF
.,.,TRBV2,TRBJ2-3,TGTGCCAGCAGTGAAACCCGGCGATTCACAGATACGCAGTATTTT,CASSETRRFTDTQYF
many,TRBD1,TRBV5-1,TRBJ2-3,TGCGCCAGCAGCTCTCGACAGCCGGACAGGAGGACAGATACGCAGTATTTT,CASSSRQPDRRTDTQYF
.,TRBD1,TRBV20-1,TRBJ2-7,TGCAGTGCTAGAGATCCAAACAGGGGGTCCTACGAGCAGTACTTC,CSARDPNRGSYEQYF
many,.,TRBV7-9,TRBJ2-5,TGTGCCAGCAGCTTAGTGGCCTCCGGGGAGACCCAGTACTTC,CASSLVASGETQYF
many,.,TRBV7-3,TRBJ2-5,TGTGCCAGCAGCTTAGGCCCCTCTTGGAGGGAGACCCAGTACTTC,CASSLGPSWRETQYF
many,.,TRBV6-5,TRBJ1-4,TGTGCCAGCAGTTCCTGGCGCAATGAAAAACTGTTTTTT,CASSSWRNEKLFF
few,.,TRBV20-1,TRBJ2-5,TGCAGTGCTCGGCCACTAGCTTCTAGCTGGGGAGAGACCCAGTACTTC,CSARPLASSWGETQYF
.,.,TRBV7-9,TRBJ2-6,TGTGCCAGCAGCTTTCCAATCCTAGCCTCTGGGGCCAACGTCCTGACTTTC,CASSFPILASGANVLTF
few,.,TRBV2,TRBJ1-4,TGTGCCAGCACTCGGGACACTTATGAAAAACTGTTTTTT,CASTRDTYEKLFF
few,TRBD1,TRBV7-2,TRBJ1-2,TGTGCCAGCAGCTCCCGGGGGACAGGGTGGTATGGCTACACCTTC,CASSSRGTGWYGYTF
many,.,TRBV18,TRBJ2-5,TGTGCCAGCTCACCGCAGACCCGGAGGGCAGAGACCCAGTACTTC,CASSPQTRRAETQYF
.,.,TRBV4-2,TRBJ1-1,TGTGCCAGCAGCCGAAGAGACAGGCCCCGTAACGTGGGAAAATTT,CASSRRDRPRNVGKF
many,TRBD2,TRBV20-1,TRBJ2-3,TGCAGTGCTTCGACTAGCGGGGGTGCGCAGTATTTT,CSASTSGGAQYF
.,TRBD2,TRBV20-1,TRBJ2-4,TGCAGTGCTCTGCAGCGGGGGGTTACATTGCTAGCCAAAAACATTCAGTACTTC,CSALQRGVTLLAKNIQYF